The 32 T cell receptor beta chains reported below all come from one sample, sequenced in a study of CD8 T cells in ankylosing spondylitis. TCRdb re-called the 5' RACE reads through MiXCR, storing one row per CDR3 protein. The sample lists about 42,000 distinct CDR3 sequences, under 5% occurring once. Material: blood, either unsorted or a sorted T cell fraction (not recorded which). All receptors come from a female donor with ankylosing spondylitis or in good health (not recorded which).

This clonotype was recorded at least ten times. J is TRBJ2-3 and V is TRBV3-1; tentative D call: TRBD2 (7 bases). Germline loops: CDR1 LGHDT, CDR2 YNNKEL (reference sequence). V was shortened by 1 base and J by 4 bases, with 15 bases between the two germline ends. The CDR3 is 16 amino acids. Here the CDR3 DNA reads TGTGCCAGCAGCCAAGTATGGCGGGGGCTACCAGATACGCAGTATTTT. Translating it yields CASSQVWRGLPDTQYF.

This clonotype was recorded a few times. V gene TRBV9 combines with J gene TRBJ2-1; 8 nucleotides match TRBD2. Germline-derived CDR1 and CDR2 are SGDLS and YYNGEE. The length of the CDR3 is 15 residues. V shed 0 bases and J 7 bases; nucleotides not matched to a gene: 6. The CDR3 loop reads CASSVGRGGWNEQFF. Written as DNA, the CDR3 is TGTGCCAGCAGCGTAGGACGGGGGGGCTGGAATGAGCAGTTCTTC.

This clonotype was observed a few times. The gene calls are TRBV9 and TRBJ2-5; TRBD1 or TRBD2 may be the D gene (6 bases each). The CDR3 length is 15 residues. Trimming took off 3 bases at V and 5 bases at J, with 17 bases between the two ends. CDR1 and CDR2 from the germline V gene are SGDLS and YYNGEE. This chain's CDR3 is CASSADLGGFETQYF. CDR3 bases: TGTGCCAGCAGCGCCGATCTGGGGGGCTTCGAGACCCAGTACTTC.

The V and J genes are TRBV9 and TRBJ2-1; no clear D. This CDR3 contains 13 residues. The germline CDR1 and CDR2 sequences are SGDLS and YYNGEE. Trimming pared 0 bases from V and 6 bases from J, leaving 7 bases between. CDR3 sequence reads: CASSVVELNEQFF. The CDR3 DNA reads TGTGCCAGCAGCGTAGTGGAGCTCAATGAGCAGTTCTTC.

At least ten counts were recorded for this clonotype. The rearrangement joins TRBV9 to TRBJ1-2, with D uncertain. Trimming stripped 3 bases from V and 7 bases from J, with 7 bases between. Germline V gene sequence: CDR1 SGDLS, CDR2 YYNGEE. This CDR3 is built from 11 residues. DNA for the CDR3: TGTGCCAGCAGCGGAAACCCTGGCTACACCTTC. It yields the protein CASSGNPGYTF.

Only a few counts were recorded for this clonotype. J is TRBJ2-1 and V is TRBV9, with a weak D call TRBD2 (7 bases). The length of the CDR3 is 17 residues. Germline V gene sequence: CDR1 SGDLS, CDR2 YYNGEE. V was cut by 0 bases and J by 10 bases, with 23 bases left in between. The CDR3 sequence: CASSVGSGGPPVSEQFF. For the CDR3, the DNA is TGTGCCAGCAGCGTAGGTTCGGGGGGCCCTCCAGTTTCGGAGCAGTTCTTC.

This clonotype was observed at least ten times. The chain is built from TRBV9 and TRBJ2-1, with 10 bases identical to TRBD2. CDR1 and CDR2 (germline): SGDLS, YYNGEE. V was pared by 5 bases and J by 10 bases, with 12 bases of the junction left unmatched. The CDR3 loop spans 15 amino acids. CDR3 in amino acids: CASSSQRGGLGEQFF. In DNA form, the CDR3 reads TGTGCCAGCAGTTCCCAGCGGGGGGGCCTGGGGGAGCAGTTCTTC.

This clonotype was observed a few times. The chain has TRBV9 and TRBJ2-3; the D is unclear. From germline, CDR1 is SGDLS and CDR2 YYNGEE. CDR3 length: 13 residues. V lost 4 bases to trimming and J lost 2 bases, with 8 bases between them. This CDR3 reads CASSPTHTDTQYF. The CDR3 DNA follows: TGTGCCAGCAGCCCGACTCACACAGATACGCAGTATTTT.

This clonotype was observed many times. The V and J genes are TRBV9 and TRBJ1-5, with D unresolved. CDR3 length: 15 amino acids. Trimming cost V 0 bases and J 0 bases, with 7 bases left between them. Germline V CDR1 and CDR2: SGDLS, YYNGEE. The CDR3 here is CASSVGKNSNQPQHF. CDR3 nucleotides: TGTGCCAGCAGCGTAGGAAAGAATAGCAATCAGCCCCAGCATTTT.

The rearrangement joins TRBV9 to TRBJ2-1; maybe TRBD1 (7 bases). The CDR3 runs 15 residues. The germline CDR1 and CDR2 sequences are SGDLS and YYNGEE. Trimming took 4 bases from V and 8 from J, leaving 19 bases between them. The CDR3 protein is CASSPLGGGQDEQFF. In DNA, the CDR3 is TGTGCCAGCAGCCCCCTTGGAGGGGGCCAGGATGAGCAGTTCTTC.

This clonotype was detected many times. V and J are TRBV9 and TRBJ2-7; 11 bases line up with TRBD1. Germline trimming cut 4 bases from V and 0 bases from J; bases unmatched to any gene: 3. The CDR3 sequence is 15 residues long. Germline V CDR1 and CDR2: SGDLS, YYNGEE. The CDR3 DNA follows: TGTGCCAGCAGCTTAGGGACAGGGGGCTCCTACGAGCAGTACTTC. Translating it yields CASSLGTGGSYEQYF.

In its sample, this clonotype ranks as medium-sized. The chain employs TRBV9 and TRBJ1-2; a weak D match, TRBD1 (6 bases). CDR3 length equals 15 residues. Trimming pared 4 bases from V and 6 bases from J, leaving 19 bases between. From germline, CDR1 is SGDLS and CDR2 YYNGEE. The CDR3 region is CASSYPGGGRDGYTF. The CDR3 DNA reads as TGTGCCAGCAGCTACCCGGGGGGGGGGCGCGATGGCTACACCTTC.

This clonotype was recorded at least ten times. This chain links TRBV9 with TRBJ2-2; unclear D gene. V gave up 0 bases and J gave up 2 bases, with 8 bases separating them. The germline gives CDR1 SGDLS, CDR2 YYNGEE. CDR3 size: 15 residues. The chain's CDR3 is CASSVGLENTGELFF. CDR3 nucleotides: TGTGCCAGCAGCGTAGGGCTTGAAAACACCGGGGAGCTGTTTTTT. The full variable domain, with the rest looked up from reference TRBV9 and TRBJ2-2, is DSGVTQTPKHLITATGQRVTLRCSPRSGDLSVYWYQQSLDQGLQFLIQYYNGEERAKGNILERFSAQQFPDLHSELNLSSLELGDSALYFCASSVGLENTGELFFGEGSRLTVL.

This clonotype rates as medium-sized. CDR3 nucleotides: TGTGCCAGCAGCGTAAGGACAGGGACCACAGATACGCAGTATTTT. Translation gives CASSVRTGTTDTQYF. The V call is TRBV9, the J call TRBJ2-3; TRBD1 agrees at 8 bases. The V and J ends lost 1 base and 2 bases, in that order; junction bases with no gene match: 3. This CDR3 has 15 residues. Germline V gene sequence: CDR1 SGDLS, CDR2 YYNGEE.

This clonotype has ten or more counts. The rearrangement links TRBV9 to TRBJ1-2; 7 positions match TRBD1. Germline values: CDR1 SGDLS, CDR2 YYNGEE. The CDR3 spans 15 residues. V dropped 0 bases and J dropped 6; count of bases not matched to a gene: 8. The CDR3 coding sequence is TGTGCCAGCAGCGTAGGCGACAGGGCGGCGAATGGCTACACCTTC. This encodes CASSVGDRAANGYTF.

This clonotype came up many times. The CDR3 DNA reads TGTGCCAGCAGCAGAGGGGACACCACCTACGAGCAGTACTTC. The encoded protein is CASSRGDTTYEQYF. This rearrangement joins TRBV9 to TRBJ2-7; TRBD1 might be the D (6 bases). Germline assignment: CDR1 SGDLS and CDR2 YYNGEE. CDR3 length: 14 residues. Trimming cost V 4 bases and J 2 bases, with 13 bases left between them.

This clonotype was seen many times. The CDR3 DNA is TGTGCCAGCAGCGCAGGGACAGAGGCTGATACGCAGTATTTT. As protein: CASSAGTEADTQYF. This chain joins TRBV9 and TRBJ2-3; TRBD1 agrees at 7 bases. CDR1 is SGDLS and CDR2 is YYNGEE in the germline V gene. J gave up 6 bases and V 3 bases, and 7 bases lay outside the gene matches. CDR3 length: 14 amino acids.

This clonotype was observed at least ten times. This chain uses TRBV9 with TRBJ2-1, with 8 nucleotides matching TRBD2. Germline V lookup: CDR1 SGDLS, CDR2 YYNGEE. V gave up 4 bases and J gave up 5 bases; unmatched junction bases: 17. The CDR3 length is 18 residues. The CDR3 sequence is CASSRWGLGLRTDNEQFF. CDR3 in DNA: TGTGCCAGCAGCCGATGGGGACTAGGACTAAGAACAGACAATGAGCAGTTCTTC.

This clonotype was recorded at least ten times. The V call is TRBV9, the J call TRBJ2-1; no clear D gene. CDR3 length: 14 residues. Trimming shortened V by 4 bases and J by 5 bases, and 13 bases separated the two germline ends. Germline loops: CDR1 SGDLS, CDR2 YYNGEE. The CDR3 protein is CASSSIRRDNEQFF. The DNA for the CDR3 is TGTGCCAGCAGCTCCATACGGCGAGACAATGAGCAGTTCTTC.

This clonotype was found many times. CDR3 nucleotide sequence: TGTGCCAGCAGCCCTTCTGGAACTATCCACGGGGAAAAACTGTTTTTT. Encoded protein: CASSPSGTIHGEKLFF. J is TRBJ1-4 and V is TRBV9; D uncertain. This CDR3 has 16 residues. Trimming took 4 bases from V and 8 from J, leaving 21 bases between them. Germline V lookup: CDR1 SGDLS, CDR2 YYNGEE.

This clonotype was seen many times. The chain joins TRBV9 to TRBJ1-2, with 10 bases matching TRBD1. The CDR3 length is 16 residues. The ends lost 2 bases at V and 8 bases at J; junction bases unmatched: 12. Germline-derived CDR1 and CDR2 are SGDLS and YYNGEE. This CDR3 is CASSVTVTGGARGYTF. For the CDR3, the DNA is TGTGCCAGCAGCGTGACTGTGACAGGGGGCGCCCGGGGCTACACCTTC.

This clonotype was observed at least ten times. CDR3 amino acids: CASSAQGQGGYGYTF. The CDR3 region has the DNA TGTGCCAGCAGCGCCCAGGGACAGGGTGGCTATGGCTACACCTTC. This chain joins TRBV9 and TRBJ1-2; TRBD1 agrees at 9 bases. V shed 3 bases and J 4 bases; nucleotides not matched to a gene: 7. The CDR3 length is 15 residues. From germline, CDR1 is SGDLS and CDR2 YYNGEE.

This clonotype was seen ten or more times. V and J are TRBV9 and TRBJ2-3; 10 bases line up with TRBD2. Per the germline V gene, CDR1 is SGDLS and CDR2 is YYNGEE. There are 19 residues in the CDR3. The ends lost 0 bases at V and 8 bases at J; junction bases unmatched: 18. The CDR3 DNA is TGTGCCAGCAGCGTAGCTACTGTTGTAGCGGGGGGCCTCATCCCTACGCAGTATTTT. This encodes CASSVATVVAGGLIPTQYF.

This clonotype was picked up many times. V is TRBV9 and J is TRBJ2-1; 8 bases align to TRBD2. This CDR3 has 16 amino acids. CDR1 is SGDLS and CDR2 is YYNGEE in the germline V gene. The J segment lost 7 bases and the V segment lost 3 bases, leaving 12 bases of the junction unmatched. The CDR3 DNA reads as TGTGCCAGCAGCGCCTCTTACGGGGGGGCGCGGAATGAGCAGTTCTTC. It codes for CASSASYGGARNEQFF.

This clonotype was counted at least ten times. This chain uses TRBV9 with TRBJ1-5; 8 nucleotides line up with TRBD1. Unmatched junction bases numbered 2, after V lost 0 bases and J lost 6 bases. CDR1 SGDLS and CDR2 YYNGEE come from the germline V gene. The CDR3 contains 14 residues. The DNA of the CDR3 is TGTGCCAGCAGCGTAGGACAGGGGCGTCAGCCCCAGCATTTT. Translating gives CASSVGQGRQPQHF. Full variable domain (outside the CDR3, taken from reference TRBV9 and TRBJ1-5): DSGVTQTPKHLITATGQRVTLRCSPRSGDLSVYWYQQSLDQGLQFLIQYYNGEERAKGNILERFSAQQFPDLHSELNLSSLELGDSALYFCASSVGQGRQPQHFGDGTRLSIL.

This clonotype was observed many times. This chain connects TRBV9 to TRBJ2-5; D gene unclear. Trimming cost V 0 bases and J 1 base, with 7 bases left between them. CDR1 is SGDLS, CDR2 YYNGEE, per germline. The CDR3 totals 14 residues. The CDR3: CASSVDAAQETQYF. The DNA for the CDR3 is TGTGCCAGCAGCGTAGATGCAGCCCAAGAGACCCAGTACTTC.

This clonotype has a count of ten or more. The V gene is TRBV9, the J gene TRBJ1-3; maybe TRBD1 (5 bases). V lost 0 bases and J 1 base, leaving 8 bases between the germline ends. The V gene's germline CDR1 is SGDLS and CDR2 YYNGEE. This CDR3 spans 15 amino acids. The CDR3 nucleotides read TGTGCCAGCAGCGTAGTTGGGGGATCTGGAAACACCATATATTTT. This gives the protein CASSVVGGSGNTIYF.

This clonotype was seen repeatedly, ten times or more. This rearrangement joins TRBV9 to TRBJ2-6; 9 bases are a match to TRBD1. Germline V gene sequence: CDR1 SGDLS, CDR2 YYNGEE. V dropped 3 bases and J dropped 1; count of bases not matched to a gene: 8. This CDR3 has 18 amino acids. The CDR3 DNA reads TGTGCCAGCAGCGCCCGCCCGGGACAGGGTTCTGGGGCCAACGTCCTGACTTTC. Its translation is CASSARPGQGSGANVLTF.

This clonotype was counted many times. The rearrangement joins TRBV9 to TRBJ2-1, with 8 bases lining up with TRBD2. CDR3 size: 15 residues. Germline trimming cut 0 bases from V and 13 bases from J; bases unmatched to any gene: 12. Germline CDR1 reads SGDLS; CDR2 reads YYNGEE. The CDR3 loop reads CASSVGVAGSRPQFF. CDR3 bases: TGTGCCAGCAGCGTAGGTGTAGCGGGGTCCCGCCCTCAGTTCTTC. The full variable domain, with the rest looked up from reference TRBV9 and TRBJ2-1, is DSGVTQTPKHLITATGQRVTLRCSPRSGDLSVYWYQQSLDQGLQFLIQYYNGEERAKGNILERFSAQQFPDLHSELNLSSLELGDSALYFCASSVGVAGSRPQFFGPGTRLTVL.

The sample holds many counts of this clonotype. The chain joins TRBV9 to TRBJ1-6; D unclear. The germline CDR1 and CDR2 sequences are SGDLS and YYNGEE. V lost 2 bases, J lost 5 bases, and 5 bases lay in between. The CDR3 is 13 residues long. CDR3 loop: CASSVSDNSPLHF. CDR3 coding DNA: TGTGCCAGCAGCGTTTCGGATAATTCACCCCTCCACTTT.

This clonotype was seen at least ten times. V and J are TRBV9 and TRBJ2-7; 10 bases are a match to TRBD1. V lost 4 bases, J lost 6 bases, and 7 bases stayed unmatched. CDR3 size: 14 residues. Germline-derived CDR1 and CDR2 are SGDLS and YYNGEE. The CDR3 region has the DNA TGTGCCAGCAGCACCAAGACAGGGGGCTCCGAGCAGTACTTC. As protein: CASSTKTGGSEQYF.

This clonotype came up many times. This sequence joins TRBV9 and TRBJ2-1; 8 positions agree with TRBD2. The CDR3 length is 15 residues. J was trimmed by 10 bases and V by 4 bases; bases with no gene match: 13. Germline CDR1 is SGDLS and CDR2 is YYNGEE. CDR3 nucleotide sequence: TGTGCCAGCAGCCCTCGGACTAGCACCGAACGAGAGCAGTTCTTC. Its protein product is CASSPRTSTEREQFF.